These 18 T cell receptor beta chains originate from one sample sequenced in a study of blood T cell repertoires in COVID-19. Repertoires were generated with immunoSEQ multiplex PCR, while TCRdb's copy carries only in-frame clones and drops some. The data contain about 41,000 clones, under 80% of them singletons. What was sequenced was peripheral blood. These receptors all stem from a man at least 80 years old with acute or convalescent COVID-19.

The gene calls are TRBV11-2 and TRBJ1-4; 12 positions match TRBD1. The CDR3 length is 17 residues. Trimming cost V 5 bases and J 5 bases; bases outside gene matches: 9. Looked up from germline, CDR1 is SGHAT and CDR2 is FQNNGV. The CDR3 is CASSPGTGGWINEKLFF. The CDR3 nucleotides read TGTGCCAGCAGCCCAGGGACAGGGGGCTGGATAAATGAAAAACTGTTTTTT.

The gene calls are TRBV6-5 and TRBJ1-6; TRBD1 aligns across 11 bases. The CDR3 totals 13 residues. The V gene's germline CDR1 is MNHEY and CDR2 SVGAGI. Germline trimming cut 11 bases from V and 8 bases from J; bases unmatched to any gene: 5. The chain's CDR3 is CASGQGVDSPLHF. The CDR3 DNA sequence: TGTGCCTCGGGACAGGGGGTCGATTCACCCCTCCACTTT.

This chain connects TRBV6-1 to TRBJ2-3; TRBD1 aligns across 7 bases. Germline loops: CDR1 MNHNS, CDR2 SASEGT. This CDR3 comprises 13 residues. The J segment lost 5 bases and the V segment lost 1 base, leaving 0 bases of the junction unmatched. CDR3 DNA: TGTGCCAGCAGTGAAGACAGGGGAGATACGCAGTATTTT. Its translation: CASSEDRGDTQYF.

The rearrangement joins TRBV18 to TRBJ2-5, with TRBD1 as a possible D gene (6 bases). Trimming removed 2 bases at V and 4 bases at J, with 8 bases between. The CDR3 length is 13 residues. The germline gives CDR1 KGHSH, CDR2 LQKENI. DNA of the CDR3: TGTGCCAGCTCACCAGGGGGCGCAGAGACCCAGTACTTC. Its protein product is CASSPGGAETQYF.

This chain uses TRBV19 with TRBJ1-4; 7 bases match TRBD1. V lost 6 bases, J lost 4 bases, and 2 bases stayed unmatched. Looked up from germline, CDR1 is LNHDA and CDR2 is SQIVND (reference sequence). The CDR3 consists of 13 residues. The CDR3 loop reads CASRTGLNEKLFF. The CDR3 DNA is TGTGCCAGTAGGACAGGGCTTAATGAAAAACTGTTTTTT. The full variable domain, in which reference TRBV19 and TRBJ1-4 provide the parts outside the CDR3, is DGGITQSPKYLFRKEGQNVTLSCEQNLNHDAMYWYRQDPGQGLRLIYYSQIVNDFQKGDIAEGYSVSREKKESFPLTVTSAQKNPTAFYLCASRTGLNEKLFFGSGTQLSVL.

This clone was seen once. V gene TRBV7-9 combines with J gene TRBJ1-1, with D hard to call. Germline CDR1 is SEHNR and CDR2 is FQNEAQ (reference sequence). V was trimmed by 3 bases and J by 4 bases, leaving 9 bases between them. The CDR3 has 13 amino acids. The CDR3 loop is CASSFGLITEAFF. CDR3 DNA: TGTGCCAGCAGCTTTGGCCTTATCACTGAAGCTTTCTTT.

The chain has TRBV20-1 and TRBJ2-7; D is perhaps TRBD2 (5 bases). This CDR3 is built from 13 residues. Germline V gene lookup returns CDR1 DFQATT and CDR2 SNEGSKA (reference sequence). Trimming cost V 3 bases and J 5 bases, with 14 bases left between them. CDR3 nucleotide sequence: TGCAGTGCTAGTTCCCTAGTGGGAGACGAGCAGTACTTC. Translation: CSASSLVGDEQYF.

This chain connects TRBV10-3 to TRBJ1-2; 8 bases align to TRBD1. The CDR3 is 15 residues long. V lost 3 bases, J lost 2 bases, and 5 bases stayed unmatched. The V gene's germline CDR1 is ENHRY and CDR2 SYGVKD. The CDR3 DNA reads TGTGCCATCAGTGAACGGCAGGGGGCAAACTATGGCTACACCTTC. This codes for CAISERQGANYGYTF.

V gene TRBV7-3 combines with J gene TRBJ2-1; 8 bases fit TRBD2. Germline CDR1 reads SGHTA; CDR2 reads FQGTGA. The CDR3 spans 14 residues. The trim removed 4 bases at V and 10 bases at J, leaving 9 bases unmatched. This chain's CDR3 is CASSSGGVGGEQFF. In nucleotides, the CDR3 is TGTGCCAGCAGCTCGGGAGGGGTGGGTGGAGAGCAGTTCTTC.

This clone occurred once. The J gene is TRBJ2-1, the V gene TRBV6-5; the D gene is possibly TRBD2 (6 bases). Trimming shortened V by 8 bases and J by 4 bases, and 15 bases separated the two germline ends. From germline, CDR1 is MNHEY and CDR2 SVGAGI. CDR3 size: 14 residues. The CDR3 loop is CASYRDSEYNEQFF. The CDR3 DNA reads TGTGCCAGCTACCGGGACTCAGAGTACAATGAGCAGTTCTTC.

The chain combines TRBV19 with TRBJ1-1, with 8 bases identical to TRBD1. The CDR3 sequence is 15 residues long. From germline, CDR1 is LNHDA and CDR2 SQIVND (reference sequence). The V segment lost 4 bases and the J segment 0 bases; nucleotides outside the gene matches: 4. The CDR3 DNA is TGTGCCAGTAGTAAGGGGACAGGAATGAACACTGAAGCTTTCTTT. This encodes CASSKGTGMNTEAFF.

The chain uses TRBV3-1 (or the pseudogene TRBV3-2) and TRBJ1-6, with 7 nucleotides matching TRBD1. Trimming took 2 bases from V and 6 from J; bases not matched to a gene: 7. The CDR3 length is 16 residues. Germline-derived CDR1 and CDR2 are LGHDT and YNNKEL (reference sequence). The CDR3 loop reads CASSQTARGLNSPLHF. The CDR3 DNA reads TGTGCCAGCAGCCAAACGGCAAGGGGGCTTAATTCACCCCTCCACTTT.

This sequence joins TRBV11-3 and TRBJ2-7; TRBD2 might be the D (5 bases). V was cut by 8 bases and J by 0 bases, with 17 bases left in between. Germline assignment: CDR1 SGHNT and CDR2 YENEEA. The CDR3 loop spans 15 amino acids. In DNA form, the CDR3 reads TGTGCCAGCCGTCCCACGGGGTTTATCTCCTACGAGCAGTACTTC. Amino acid sequence: CASRPTGFISYEQYF.

The chain joins TRBV5-4 to TRBJ2-3; 8 bases are a match to TRBD1. Germline V gene lookup returns CDR1 SGHNT and CDR2 YYREEE (reference sequence). Trimming at V came to 5 bases and at J to 6 bases, leaving 8 bases not matched to a gene. The CDR3 length is 14 residues. As DNA, the CDR3 is TGTGCCAGCAGACGGGACAGGTCATCGGATACGCAGTATTTT. Protein: CASRRDRSSDTQYF.

This clone was seen just once. The germline gene is not matched at one end of the junction; a read error may be the cause. The gene calls are TRBV7-7 and TRBJ2-5, with 9 bases aligning to TRBD1. CDR3 length equals 15 residues. Per germline, CDR1 SSHAT and CDR2 FNYEAQ (reference sequence). The CDR3: CASSTPGQGTETQYF. The CDR3 DNA reads TGTGCTAGCAGCACACCGGGACAGGGTACGGAGACCCAGTACTTC.

This clone was seen only once. CDR3 residues: CASSQEGRGEQFF. CDR3 bases: TGTGCCAGCAGCCAAGAAGGCAGAGGCGAGCAGTTCTTC. The chain is built from TRBV3-1 (or the pseudogene TRBV3-2) and TRBJ2-1; D ambiguous. Per the germline V gene, CDR1 is LGHDT and CDR2 is YNNKEL (reference sequence). V lost 0 bases to trimming and J lost 10 bases, with 10 bases between them. This CDR3 is built from 13 residues.

V usage is TRBV10-3 and J usage is TRBJ1-6, with D tentatively TRBD1 (5 bases). Trimming stripped 2 bases from V and 11 bases from J, with 10 bases between. Looked up from germline, CDR1 is ENHRY and CDR2 is SYGVKD. CDR3 length equals 13 residues. The CDR3 nucleotides read TGTGCCATCAGTGAGACCAGGGATCCACCCCTCCACTTT. It codes for CAISETRDPPLHF.

The chain is built from TRBV5-1 and TRBJ2-4; perhaps TRBD2 as D (5 bases). This CDR3 has 13 amino acids. The V gene's germline CDR1 is SGHRS and CDR2 YFSETQ. V lost 4 bases and J 9 bases, leaving 14 bases between the germline ends. CDR3 sequence reads: CASSLTRFAIQYF. DNA of the CDR3: TGCGCCAGCAGCCTAACTAGGTTTGCCATTCAGTACTTC.